These 27 T cell receptor beta chains were sequenced from one sample in a study of cytomegalovirus exposure and HLA in healthy donors. The PCR employed 60 Vbeta primers together with 13 Jbeta primers. The table came from immunoSEQ multiplex PCR; TCRdb's copy has only in-frame clones and leaves some out. The data show approximately 100,000 clones, 75% to 80% seen once. Sequences were obtained from PBMCs. Receptors originate from a woman between 40 and 55 years old in good health and CMV-seropositive.

The chain is built from TRBV29-1 and TRBJ1-2; no clear D gene. The germline V gene has CDR1 SQVTM and CDR2 ANQGSEA. CDR3 length: 13 residues. Trimming removed 5 bases at V and 5 bases at J, with 15 bases between. DNA for the CDR3: TGCAGCGTTTCTACAGAACCCGTATATGGCTACACCTTC. As protein: CSVSTEPVYGYTF.

The gene calls are TRBV5-4 and TRBJ2-3; D gene unclear. V lost 3 bases, J lost 5 bases, and 10 bases lay in between. Germline V gene sequence: CDR1 SGHNT, CDR2 YYREEE (reference sequence). The CDR3 runs 13 residues. CDR3 protein: CASSYPSGDTQYF. The CDR3 coding sequence is TGTGCCAGCAGCTACCCCAGTGGAGATACGCAGTATTTT.

The chain employs TRBV27 and TRBJ2-2; 7 bases are a match to TRBD1. V shed 5 bases and J 8 bases; nucleotides not matched to a gene: 8. This CDR3 contains 14 residues. The V gene's germline CDR1 is MNHEY and CDR2 SMNVEV (reference sequence). This CDR3 is CASSPTGKSGELFF. The CDR3 coding sequence is TGTGCCAGCAGTCCGACAGGGAAGAGTGGGGAGCTGTTTTTT.

The rearrangement joins TRBV10-3 to TRBJ2-5; 8 bases map to TRBD1. With 8 bases clipped from V and 1 base from J, the junction kept 3 bases outside the gene matches. The CDR3 spans 13 residues. CDR1 and CDR2 from the germline V gene are ENHRY and SYGVKD. The DNA of the CDR3 is TGTGCCATCGGGGGACAGGTCCAAGAGACCCAGTACTTC. This gives the protein CAIGGQVQETQYF.

The chain carries TRBV18 and TRBJ1-2, with 9 bases lining up with TRBD1. The junction had 10 bases not matched to a gene; V was cut back by 3 bases and J by 2 bases. The CDR3 consists of 17 residues. Germline values: CDR1 KGHSH, CDR2 LQKENI. In DNA form, the CDR3 reads TGTGCCAGCTCACCTTCCGGGACAGGGAATCTAAACTATGGCTACACCTTC. Encoded protein: CASSPSGTGNLNYGYTF.

The chain carries TRBV5-1 and TRBJ1-5, with D tentatively TRBD1 (6 bases). V was clipped by 4 bases and J by 10 bases, with 15 bases between them. CDR1 and CDR2 (germline): SGHRS, YFSETQ. The CDR3 is 13 residues long. The CDR3 region is CASSPQGWEPQHF. The CDR3 region has the DNA TGCGCCAGCAGCCCGCAGGGGTGGGAACCCCAGCATTTT. Complete variable domain (other parts from reference TRBV5-1 and TRBJ1-5): KAGVTQTPRYLIKTRGQQVTLSCSPISGHRSVSWYQQTPGQGLQFLFEYFSETQRNKGNFPGRFSGRQFSNSRSEMNVSTLELGDSALYLCASSPQGWEPQHFGDGTRLSIL.

CDR3 bases: TGTGCCAGCAGAGGGGTGGGCTATGGCTACACCTTC. Translation gives CASRGVGYGYTF. The chain employs TRBV27 and TRBJ1-2, with D perhaps matching TRBD1 (5 bases). The CDR3 sequence is 12 residues long. V was shortened by 6 bases and J by 4 bases, with 9 bases between the two germline ends. The germline gives CDR1 MNHEY, CDR2 SMNVEV (reference sequence).

The table lists this clone with a few counts. The rearrangement links TRBV5-1 to TRBJ1-1; 7 bases map to TRBD1. Germline values: CDR1 SGHRS, CDR2 YFSETQ. The CDR3 sequence is 19 residues long. The junction had 19 bases not matched to a gene; V was cut back by 4 bases and J by 1 base. The CDR3 DNA sequence: TGCGCCAGCAGCCGTTATAGACAGGGCAGCCAGTCTTCGAACACTGAAGCTTTCTTT. Its translation is CASSRYRQGSQSSNTEAFF.

This chain uses TRBV30 with TRBJ1-2; possibly TRBD1 for D (5 bases). V dropped 1 base and J dropped 6 bases, with 12 bases sitting between them. CDR1 and CDR2 (germline): GTSNPN, SVGIG (reference sequence). The CDR3 has 13 residues. The CDR3 DNA is TGTGCCTGGAGTGGACAGTTTATTAATGGCTACACCTTC. It specifies CAWSGQFINGYTF.

The chain employs TRBV7-8 and TRBJ2-7; D may be TRBD2 (6 bases). This CDR3 has 13 amino acids. V lost 5 bases, J lost 1 base, and 9 bases lay in between. CDR1 and CDR2 from the germline V gene are SGHVS and FQNEAQ. CDR3 loop: CASSTRGSYEQYF. The CDR3 nucleotides are TGTGCCAGCAGCACTCGGGGGTCCTACGAGCAGTACTTC.

The V gene is TRBV7-2, the J gene TRBJ1-1; perhaps TRBD1 as D (6 bases). The germline V gene has CDR1 SGHTA and CDR2 FQGNSA. Trimming cost V 6 bases and J 4 bases, with 15 bases left between them. The CDR3 sequence is 14 residues long. The CDR3 DNA reads as TGTGCCAGCAGTCCTACAGGGTTGGGCACTGAAGCTTTCTTT. It encodes CASSPTGLGTEAFF.

The chain links TRBV6-1 to TRBJ2-1; 8 nucleotides align to TRBD1. The V segment lost 7 bases and the J segment 3 bases; nucleotides outside the gene matches: 8. CDR1 is MNHNS, CDR2 SASEGT, per germline. The CDR3 runs to 15 residues. CDR3 sequence: CASTPGGAGYNEQFF. CDR3 sequence (DNA): TGTGCCAGCACCCCAGGGGGCGCAGGCTACAATGAGCAGTTCTTC.

The chain links TRBV5-1 to TRBJ2-5; D is unclear. CDR1 SGHRS and CDR2 YFSETQ come from the germline V gene. This CDR3 region has 15 residues. Trimming stripped 3 bases from V and 2 bases from J, with 14 bases between. Written as DNA, the CDR3 is TGCGCCAGCAGCTCCTATAACTCACCACAAGAGACCCAGTACTTC. It specifies CASSSYNSPQETQYF.

As to this clone: The junction departs from the called germline gene at one end, perhaps through a read error. This chain connects TRBV6-1 to TRBJ1-2, with 9 bases identical to TRBD1. The CDR3 totals 17 residues. Germline CDR1 reads MNHNS; CDR2 reads SASEGT. CDR3 DNA: TGTGCCAGCAGGGAAGAGACAGGGGGGAAAGCTAACTATGGCTACACCTTC. This gives the protein CASREETGGKANYGYTF.

On this clone itself: The junction does not match germline at one end; this may be a read error. The chain links TRBV2 to TRBJ1-3; D not resolved. Germline values: CDR1 SNHLY, CDR2 FYNNEI. The CDR3 length is 13 residues. As DNA, the CDR3 is TGTGCCAGCAGTGAATCGGCAGGAAGCACCATATATTTT. It codes for CASSESAGSTIYF.

CDR3: CASSLLSNTEAFF. The CDR3 coding sequence is TGTGCCAGCAGTTTATTGAGCAACACTGAAGCTTTCTTT. This sequence joins TRBV27 and TRBJ1-1; D call uncertain. This CDR3 comprises 13 residues. Per the germline V gene, CDR1 is MNHEY and CDR2 is SMNVEV (reference sequence). The V end lost 1 base, the J end lost 2 bases, and 5 bases lay between the germline ends.

V is TRBV29-1 and J is TRBJ1-2, with a weak D call TRBD1 (5 bases). The CDR3 extends over 13 amino acids. Germline V lookup: CDR1 SQVTM, CDR2 ANQGSEA. The V gene lost 4 bases and the J gene lost 0 bases, with 9 bases spanning the gap. CDR3: CSVVWTSNYGYTF. CDR3 bases: TGCAGCGTTGTATGGACATCTAACTATGGCTACACCTTC.

The chain recombines TRBV2 with TRBJ2-4; 7 nucleotides line up with TRBD1. The CDR3 has 13 amino acids. The ends lost 5 bases at V and 6 bases at J; junction bases unmatched: 4. Germline assignment: CDR1 SNHLY and CDR2 FYNNEI. CDR3 amino acids: CASSPDRVNIQYF. The CDR3 DNA follows: TGTGCCAGCAGTCCCGACAGGGTAAACATTCAGTACTTC.

This clone showed up just a few times. The V call is TRBV27, the J call TRBJ1-2, with 8 bases identical to TRBD1. The V gene's germline CDR1 is MNHEY and CDR2 SMNVEV (reference sequence). The V gene end was trimmed by 4 bases and the J gene end by 5 bases; junction bases not matched to a gene: 9. This CDR3 region has 15 residues. Here the CDR3 reads CASSWTGYSPYGYTF. CDR3 sequence (DNA): TGTGCCAGCAGTTGGACAGGGTACTCTCCGTATGGCTACACCTTC.

This chain links TRBV6-1 with TRBJ1-5; D gene ambiguous. The length of the CDR3 is 15 residues. Trimming took off 3 bases at V and 0 bases at J, with 9 bases between the two ends. Germline CDR1 MNHNS, CDR2 SASEGT. The CDR3 here is CASSDGRYSNQPQHF. The CDR3 DNA reads as TGTGCCAGCAGTGATGGCAGATATAGCAATCAGCCCCAGCATTTT.

The genes are TRBV6-5 and TRBJ2-2, with a possible D match to TRBD2 (6 bases). This CDR3 spans 15 amino acids. V shed 5 bases and J shed 5 bases, with 15 bases lying between them. Germline V lookup: CDR1 MNHEY, CDR2 SVGAGI. Here the CDR3 reads CASSPRQAGTGELFF. The CDR3 DNA follows: TGTGCCAGCAGTCCCCGGCAGGCGGGAACCGGGGAGCTGTTTTTT.

This chain uses TRBV4-1 with TRBJ1-2, with TRBD1 matching over 12 bases. The CDR3 loop spans 15 amino acids. Germline V gene lookup returns CDR1 MGHRA and CDR2 YSYEKL. Germline trimming cut 3 bases from V and 4 bases from J; bases unmatched to any gene: 3. CDR3 region: CASSQGQGAFYGYTF. Here the CDR3 DNA reads TGCGCCAGCAGCCAGGGACAGGGGGCATTCTATGGCTACACCTTC.

This clone has just a few counts. The sample contains more than one DNA sequence encoding this CDR3. The chain links TRBV5-1 to TRBJ1-1, with a weak D call TRBD1 (6 bases). Trimming left V 1 base short and J 1 base short, with 8 bases between. Germline CDR1 and CDR2: SGHRS and YFSETQ. This CDR3 has 14 residues. This CDR3 is CASSLLGGNTEAFF. Written as DNA, the CDR3 is TGCGCCAGCAGCTTGTTAGGGGGGAACACTGAAGCTTTCTTT.

The gene calls are TRBV5-1 and TRBJ1-2; TRBD1 might be the D (5 bases). V was clipped by 4 bases and J by 2 bases, with 21 bases between them. The CDR3 has 17 residues. Germline lookup yields CDR1 SGHRS and CDR2 YFSETQ. CDR3: CASSPIEANWGNYGYTF. Here the CDR3 DNA reads TGCGCCAGCAGCCCTATAGAAGCAAATTGGGGCAACTATGGCTACACCTTC.

The J gene is TRBJ1-1, the V gene TRBV2; D is unresolved. Trimming removed 4 bases at V and 4 bases at J, with 7 bases between. CDR3 size: 12 residues. Germline loops: CDR1 SNHLY, CDR2 FYNNEI. CDR3 sequence: CASSVMFTEAFF. The CDR3 coding sequence is TGTGCCAGCAGTGTAATGTTCACTGAAGCTTTCTTT. The whole variable domain, remainder taken from reference TRBV2 and TRBJ1-1, is EPEVTQTPSHQVTQMGQEVILRCVPISNHLYFYWYRQILGQKVEFLVSFYNNEISEKSEIFDDQFSVERPDGSNFTLKIRSTKLEDSAMYFCASSVMFTEAFFGQGTRLTVV.

The V call is TRBV12-5, the J call TRBJ2-6; TRBD1 matches 7 bases. CDR1 and CDR2 (germline): LGHNT, FRNRAP. J gave up 2 bases and V 1 base, and 5 bases lay outside the gene matches. CDR3 length equals 17 residues. In DNA form, the CDR3 reads TGTGCTAGTGGTTTGGGACAGGGTAAGGCTGGGGCCAACGTCCTGACTTTC. This sequence encodes CASGLGQGKAGANVLTF.

This chain joins TRBV6-5 and TRBJ1-4, with D tentatively TRBD1 (6 bases). The CDR3 is made up of 14 amino acids. Trimming cost V 6 bases and J 8 bases, with 16 bases left between them. The germline V gene encodes CDR1 MNHEY and CDR2 SVGAGI. The CDR3 nucleotides read TGTGCCAGCAGCTCACAGGGTCAAGGAGAAAAACTGTTTTTT. Protein product: CASSSQGQGEKLFF.